This entry concerns a single T cell receptor beta chain. The sample originates from a study of CD8 T cells in Susac syndrome. RNA in amounts of roughly 0.45 to 1 ug was reverse transcribed with random hexamers. TCRdb called the immunoSEQ multiplex PCR reads again in MiXCR, with one record for every CDR3 protein. Of about 200,000 distinct CDR3 sequences listed, roughly 95% are singletons. The V end was cut by 3 bases, the J end by 5 bases, with 10 bases between. In germline, CDR1 is KGHSH, CDR2 LQKENI. The CDR3 runs 13 residues. While CD8+ and CD4+ T cells were isolated negatively, TEMRA cells were enriched by FACS.

The receptor was derived from a human donor in good health. This sequence joins TRBV18 and TRBJ1-1, with D unclear. Input material: CD4+ T cells from PBMCs. For the CDR3, the DNA is TGTGCCAGCTCACCCGACCGGGGAACTGAAGCTTTCTTT. Translated, it gives CASSPDRGTEAFF.